The TCR beta chain described here comes from a study of cytomegalovirus exposure and HLA in healthy donors. In the study overall: A preliminary data release comprised tens of millions of unique TCRs obtained from HLA-typed donors.

Study observations and caveats: Later work showed greater clonal expansion in HLA-associated TCR beta chains than in equally common others.

Vbeta (60) and Jbeta (13) primers were used in the PCR. In the study's own analysis: In a later analysis, 75 million to 85 million unique TCR beta chains included roughly 11 million shared by two or more donors. The data were produced by immunoSEQ multiplex PCR, yet TCRdb's version contains in-frame clones alone and is incomplete. For V, J and clone size, that table is used; D and trimming come from the DNA. The table lists about 150,000 clones, more than 65% of them singletons. V gave up 6 bases and J gave up 4 bases; unmatched junction bases: 12. The CDR3 consists of 16 residues. Germline lookup yields CDR1 SGHRS and CDR2 YFSETQ. With regard to this clone: Its antigen is undetermined.

This TCR was recovered from a man aged 50 to 60 in good health and CMV-seropositive. This chain uses TRBV5-1 with TRBJ2-1, with 8 bases fitting TRBD1. Input material: PBMCs. CDR3 DNA sequence: TGCGCCAGCACCACTATTCCTGGACAGGGATACAATGAGCAGTTCTTC. Translating gives CASTTIPGQGYNEQFF.